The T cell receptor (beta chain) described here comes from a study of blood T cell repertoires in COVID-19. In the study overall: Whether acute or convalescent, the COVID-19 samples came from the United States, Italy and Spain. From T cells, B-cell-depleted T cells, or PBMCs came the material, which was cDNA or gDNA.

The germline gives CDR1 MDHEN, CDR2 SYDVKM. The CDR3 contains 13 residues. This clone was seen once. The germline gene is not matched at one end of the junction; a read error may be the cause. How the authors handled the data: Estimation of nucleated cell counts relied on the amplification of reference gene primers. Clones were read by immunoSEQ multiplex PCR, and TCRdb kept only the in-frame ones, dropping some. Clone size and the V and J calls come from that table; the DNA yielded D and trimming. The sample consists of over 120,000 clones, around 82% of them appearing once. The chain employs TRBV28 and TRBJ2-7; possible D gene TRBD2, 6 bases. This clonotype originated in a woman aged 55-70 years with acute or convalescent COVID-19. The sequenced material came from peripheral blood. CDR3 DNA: TGTGCCAGCAGCCCCCAGGGCGGGACTCAGACTCCCTTC. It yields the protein CASSPQGGTQTPF. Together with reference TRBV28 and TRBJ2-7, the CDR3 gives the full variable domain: DVKVTQSSRYLVKRTGEKVFLECVQDMDHENMFWYRQDPGLGLRLIYFSYDVKMKEKGDIPEGYSVSREKKERFSLILESASTNQTSMYLCASSPQGGTQTPFGPGTRLTVT.